The clone carrying this T cell receptor (beta chain) was recorded only once. Antigen: not known. These data come from a study of T cell repertoires in cytomegalovirus infection. Overall study context: Public TCR beta signatures indicated both CMV infection and matching HLA type.

TCRdb fed the reads into MiXCR, producing one record per CDR3 protein. The data hold about 830,000 distinct CDR3 sequences, with about 33% observed a single time. General study findings and limits: Predominance within the ex vivo response was attributable to HLA-C-restricted CMV-specific TCR beta clonotypes.

V dropped 7 bases and J dropped 4 bases, with 13 bases sitting between them. The CDR3 totals 14 residues. Germline loops: CDR1 MNHEY, CDR2 SVGEGT. The source of this sequence is a human donor in good health (CMV status not recorded). Some clones in this sample may be carry-over from other donors' samples. The chain employs TRBV6-2 or TRBV6-3 and TRBJ2-2; maybe TRBD2 (6 bases). Sequencing used cultured CD8+ T cells from PBMCs, obtained from culture after CMV antigen stimulation. CDR3 coding DNA: TGTGCCAGCATTGCGGGGCCATTCACCGGGGAGCTGTTTTTT. Its translation is CASIAGPFTGELFF.